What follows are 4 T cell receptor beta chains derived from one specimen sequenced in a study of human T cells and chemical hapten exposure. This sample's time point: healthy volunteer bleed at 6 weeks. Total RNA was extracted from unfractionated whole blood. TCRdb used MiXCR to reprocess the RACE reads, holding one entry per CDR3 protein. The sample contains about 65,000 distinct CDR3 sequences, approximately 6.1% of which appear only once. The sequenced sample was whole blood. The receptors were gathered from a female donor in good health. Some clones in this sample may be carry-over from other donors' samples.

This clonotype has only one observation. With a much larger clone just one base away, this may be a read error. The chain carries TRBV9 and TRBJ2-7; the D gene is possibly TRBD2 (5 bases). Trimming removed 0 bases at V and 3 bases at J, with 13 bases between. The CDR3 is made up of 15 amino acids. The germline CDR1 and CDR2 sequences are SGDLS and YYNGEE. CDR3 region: CASSVDGGGCYEQYF. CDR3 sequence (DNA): TGTGCCAGCAGCGTAGATGGTGGAGGATGCTACGAGCAGTACTTC.

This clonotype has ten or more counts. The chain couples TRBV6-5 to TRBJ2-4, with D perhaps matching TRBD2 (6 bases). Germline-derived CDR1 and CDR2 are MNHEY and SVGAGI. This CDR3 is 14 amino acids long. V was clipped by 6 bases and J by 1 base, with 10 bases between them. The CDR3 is CASSSSGAKNIQYF. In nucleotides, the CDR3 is TGTGCCAGCAGCTCCAGCGGGGCCAAAAACATTCAGTACTTC.

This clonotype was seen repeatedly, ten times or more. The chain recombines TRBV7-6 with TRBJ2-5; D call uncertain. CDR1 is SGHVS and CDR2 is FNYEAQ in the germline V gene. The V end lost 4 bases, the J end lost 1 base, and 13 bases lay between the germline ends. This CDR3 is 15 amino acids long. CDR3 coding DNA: TGTGCCAGCAGCTCCCAGACAACTCTCCAAGAGACCCAGTACTTC. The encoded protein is CASSSQTTLQETQYF.

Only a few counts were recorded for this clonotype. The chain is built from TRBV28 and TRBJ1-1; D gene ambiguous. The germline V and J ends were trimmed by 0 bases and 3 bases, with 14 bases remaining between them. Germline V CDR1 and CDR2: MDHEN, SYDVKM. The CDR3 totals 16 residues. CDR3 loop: CASSLWVREVDTEAFF. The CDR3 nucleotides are TGTGCCAGCAGTTTATGGGTTAGGGAGGTTGACACTGAAGCTTTCTTT.